This T cell receptor (beta chain) originates from a study of response to subunit inactivated influenza vaccine (dated by TCRdb to about 2018). About the study as a whole: Deep quantitative T cell receptor repertoire profiling was used in the study to track responses to a trivalent subunit inactivated influenza vaccine.

Library preparation employed RT-PCR. The sequencing machine was an Illumina HiSeq 2500. TCRdb cleaned the public reads at Q25 with fastp, built clones with MiXCR and kept in-frame beta chains. Merged by CDR3 protein, the rows form single entries marked with the most common genes and DNA. This sample holds roughly 540,000 distinct CDR3 sequences; 20% to 25% were observed only once. The leading ten clones occupy about 2.8% of the sample. This clonotype was recorded a few times. The clone's antigen remains unknown. The sample holds no much larger clone one base away, and base qualities are not on file. Between the V and J ends, shortened by 3 bases and 3 bases respectively, the junction contains 26 bases. The CDR3, from cysteine to phenylalanine, totals 19 residues. Only CDR3 DNA is held: 57 bases, read in frame from base 1. CDR1 and CDR2 are read off the germline V gene as MDHEN and SYDVKM. Study-level results and caveats: The authors proposed that each seasonal influenza vaccination may bring in only a limited number of new T cells.

This same sample was also taken into another study, of T cells expressing NK-cell markers. Taken from the second paper: 5'RACE template switching, by which a universal primer site and unique molecular identifiers were added, was used to make TCR beta cDNA libraries. Three sorted T-cell subsets (CD3+CD56+NKG2C+, CD3+CD56+NKG2C- and CD3+CD56-NKG2C+) from about 8 donors had their TCR beta-chain repertoires profiled. Among the eight sequenced donors, seven were HCMV-seropositive and one was HCMV-seronegative. To restrict sorting to alphabetaTCR-expressing T cells, an anti-gammadeltaTCR antibody was added in several experiments. In over five donors, the dominant CD3+CD56+NKG2C+ clonotypes were among the top 10 CD8+ clonotypes and accounted for about 1.0-7.5% of CD8+ T cells. Those dominant clonotypes were again the most abundant among CD3+CD56-NKG2C+ cells in a handful of donors, at about 25-65%. Whether the expanded NKG2C-expressing T cell clones were specific for HCMV antigens remained unclear. All eight donors whose samples were sequenced were randomly selected healthy volunteers, three of them men and five women. To determine HCMV serostatus, a commercial ELISA kit was used to detect HCMV-specific IgG in serum. Peripheral blood mononuclear cells were isolated from blood by Ficoll density gradient centrifugation. Using Miltenyi isolation kits, CD4+ and CD8+ T cells were isolated from PBMC through magnetic immunoseparation. Synthesis of cDNA was primed from the TCR beta constant segment and was followed by two consecutive PCR amplification steps. Illumina HiSeq 2000/2500, MiSeq or NextSeq was used to sequence libraries as 2 x 150 bp reads. Reads were demultiplexed and grouped by UMI with MIGEC, and clonotypes were assembled and quantified with MiTCR. To remove erroneous sequences, TCR cDNA sequences were retained only when supported by two or more reads. The tcR package was used for downstream repertoire analysis, and clonotypes were matched between fractions using CDR3 nucleotide sequence together with V segment. VDJmatch was used to annotate antigen specificity against VDJdb, with one amino acid substitution in CDR3 permitted.

Source: CD4+ T cells sorted from PBMCs, taken roughly 12 days after vaccination. The TCR originated in a man in his fifties who received an inactivated influenza vaccine. Donor details come from another sample of the same person, matched by shared clones. The chain is assembled from TRBV28 and TRBJ1-1; the D gene is possibly TRBD1, with 6 bases matching. At the DNA level, the sequence is TGTGCCAGCAGTTTGAGTCTTTTGGGGGGCAGGTGGGTGGACACTGAAGCTTTCTTT. Translation gives CASSLSLLGGRWVDTEAFF. With all but the CDR3 taken from the reference TRBV28 and TRBJ1-1 genes, the full variable domain is: DVKVTQSSRYLVKRTGEKVFLECVQDMDHENMFWYRQDPGLGLRLIYFSYDVKMKEKGDIPEGYSVSREKKERFSLILESASTNQTSMYLCASSLSLLGGRWVDTEAFFGQGTRLTVV.